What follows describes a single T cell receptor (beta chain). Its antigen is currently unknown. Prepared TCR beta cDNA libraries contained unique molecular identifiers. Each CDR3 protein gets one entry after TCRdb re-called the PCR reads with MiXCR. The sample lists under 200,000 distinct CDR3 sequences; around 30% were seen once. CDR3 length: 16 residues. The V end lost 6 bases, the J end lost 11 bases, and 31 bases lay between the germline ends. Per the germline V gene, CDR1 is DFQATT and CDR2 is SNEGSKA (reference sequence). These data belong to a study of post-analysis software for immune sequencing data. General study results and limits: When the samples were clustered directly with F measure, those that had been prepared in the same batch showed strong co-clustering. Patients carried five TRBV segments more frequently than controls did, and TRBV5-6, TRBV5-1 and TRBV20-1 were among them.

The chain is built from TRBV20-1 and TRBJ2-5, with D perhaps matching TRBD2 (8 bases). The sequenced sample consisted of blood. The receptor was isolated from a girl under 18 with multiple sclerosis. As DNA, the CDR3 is TGCAGTGCCAGGGGGGGGGCTAGCGGGCCCTACAATGAGCAGTACTTC. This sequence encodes CSARGGASGPYNEQYF.